This T cell receptor (beta chain) was profiled in a study of healthy donors' naive CD4 and CD8 T cells. Germline V CDR1 and CDR2: SQVTM, ANQGSEA. The CDR3 loop spans 14 amino acids. V gave up 4 bases and J gave up 1 base, with 11 bases separating them. Starting from roughly 0.55 ug of total RNA, TCR libraries were made with linear amplification. The authors' processing: 78,498 TCR alpha transcripts were sequenced from about 5 healthy donors. TCRdb reprocessed the reads via MiXCR and lists one record per CDR3 protein. The V and J calls were not made by the authors but by TCRdb's processing. The repertoire holds 150,000 to 200,000 distinct CDR3 sequences, under 85% seen once, with about 2.3% in the top ten.

The gene calls are TRBV29-1 and TRBJ1-5; D ambiguous. The source of this sequence is a pool of human donors in good health; the sample pools cells from several healthy donors. The sequencing input was naive CD4+ and CD8+ T cells sorted from blood, pooled from several donors. The CDR3 nucleotides read TGCAGCGTTGTGGGAGGCGGGAGCAATCAGCCCCAGCATTTT. This encodes CSVVGGGSNQPQHF.